This TCR beta chain comes out of a study of blood T cell repertoires in COVID-19. The length of the CDR3 is 14 residues. From germline, CDR1 is LGHDT and CDR2 YNNKEL (reference sequence). The V end was cut by 3 bases, the J end by 5 bases, with 10 bases between. The method was immunoSEQ multiplex PCR; TCRdb's version includes in-frame clones alone and lacks a portion of them. The sample includes approximately 130,000 clones, approximately 85% of them seen just once. The chain couples TRBV3-1 (or the pseudogene TRBV3-2) to TRBJ2-2, with a tentative D call TRBD2 (5 bases). Sequenced sample: peripheral blood. The receptor's source is a human donor in a cohort sampled during active COVID-19. This CDR3 reads CASSHQLGTGELFF. CDR3 bases: TGTGCCAGCAGCCATCAACTAGGGACCGGGGAGCTGTTTTTT.